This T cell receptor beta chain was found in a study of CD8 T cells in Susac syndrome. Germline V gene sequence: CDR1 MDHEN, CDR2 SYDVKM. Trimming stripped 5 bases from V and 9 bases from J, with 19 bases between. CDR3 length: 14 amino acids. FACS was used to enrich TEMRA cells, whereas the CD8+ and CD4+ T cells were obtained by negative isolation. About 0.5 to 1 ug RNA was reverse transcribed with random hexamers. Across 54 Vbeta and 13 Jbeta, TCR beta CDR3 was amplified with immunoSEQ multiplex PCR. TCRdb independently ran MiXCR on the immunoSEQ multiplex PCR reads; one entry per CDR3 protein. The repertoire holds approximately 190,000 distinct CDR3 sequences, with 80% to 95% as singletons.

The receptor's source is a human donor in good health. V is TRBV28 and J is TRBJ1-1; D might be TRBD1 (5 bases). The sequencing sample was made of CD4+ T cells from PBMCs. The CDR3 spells CASSAVRSGGKAFF. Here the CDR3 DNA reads TGTGCCAGCAGTGCCGTCCGATCGGGGGGGAAAGCTTTCTTT.